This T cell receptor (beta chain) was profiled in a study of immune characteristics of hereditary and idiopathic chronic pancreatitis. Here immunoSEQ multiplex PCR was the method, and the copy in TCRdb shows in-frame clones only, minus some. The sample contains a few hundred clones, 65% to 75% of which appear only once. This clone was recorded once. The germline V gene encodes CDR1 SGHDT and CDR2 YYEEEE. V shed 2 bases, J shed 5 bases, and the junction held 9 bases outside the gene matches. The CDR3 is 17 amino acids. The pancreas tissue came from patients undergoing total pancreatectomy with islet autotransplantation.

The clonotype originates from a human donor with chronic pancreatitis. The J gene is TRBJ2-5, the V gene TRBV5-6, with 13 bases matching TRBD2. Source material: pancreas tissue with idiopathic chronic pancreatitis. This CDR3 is CASSFYLTSGGQETQYF. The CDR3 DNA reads TGTGCCAGCAGCTTCTACTTGACTAGCGGGGGGCAGGAGACCCAGTACTTC.